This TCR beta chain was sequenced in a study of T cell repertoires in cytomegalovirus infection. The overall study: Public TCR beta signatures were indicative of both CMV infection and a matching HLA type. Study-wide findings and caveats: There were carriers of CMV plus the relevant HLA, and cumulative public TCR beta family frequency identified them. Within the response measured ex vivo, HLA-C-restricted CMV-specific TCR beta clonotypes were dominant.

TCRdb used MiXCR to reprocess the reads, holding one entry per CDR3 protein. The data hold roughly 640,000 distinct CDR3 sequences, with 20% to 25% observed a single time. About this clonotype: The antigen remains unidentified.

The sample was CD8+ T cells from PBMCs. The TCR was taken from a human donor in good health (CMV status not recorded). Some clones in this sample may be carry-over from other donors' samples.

This CDR3 reads CASSQDPGGRNTIYF. The CDR3 nucleotides are TGCGCCAGCAGCCAAGATCCCGGAGGACGAAACACCATATATTTT. The rearrangement joins TRBV4-3 to TRBJ1-3; D gene ambiguous. This CDR3 region has 15 residues. Trimming cost V 0 bases and J 5 bases, with 11 bases left between them. The germline V gene encodes CDR1 LGHNA and CDR2 YSLEER.